This T cell receptor beta chain emerged from a study of T cell repertoires in cytomegalovirus infection. Overall study: Matching HLA type, along with CMV infection, was indicated by public TCR beta signatures.

Points from the study as a whole: Dominating the ex vivo response were TCR beta clonotypes that were CMV-specific and HLA-C-restricted. Accumulated public TCR beta family frequency recognized individuals carrying CMV together with the relevant HLA.

TCRdb analysed the reads with MiXCR anew, one entry per CDR3 protein. The sample has about 46,000 distinct CDR3 sequences, 20% to 25% seen once; the top ten hold about 18%. The CDR3 has 14 amino acids. V lost 1 base to trimming and J lost 1 base, with 10 bases between them. CDR1 and CDR2 from the germline V gene are DFQATT and SNEGSKA (reference sequence). Comment on this clonotype: Its matching antigen is unknown.

The chain is built from TRBV20-1 and TRBJ1-1, with D perhaps TRBD1 (5 bases). The TCR comes from a human donor in good health (CMV status not recorded). Some clones in this sample may be carry-over from other donors' samples. The sequencing input was PBMCs, sequenced either directly or after in vitro stimulation (not recorded which). As DNA, the CDR3 is TGCAGTGCTAGAGTGCGGGGGACGAACACTGAAGCTTTCTTT. Encoded protein: CSARVRGTNTEAFF.